One and the same sample provided the 18 T cell receptor beta chains below, sequenced in a study of T cell responses to AZD1222 COVID-19 vaccine (dated by TCRdb to the early 2020s). Explained via the paper, the time point label denotes: baseline before first vaccination. The library relied on the immunoSEQ multiplex PCR assay. TCRdb provides this immuneACCESS table in a form limited to in-frame rearrangements. Some clones are lacking; in checked studies, under half of them reflect an unresolved V gene, and why the rest are absent is not known. Present in this sample are about 150,000 clones, around 93% of which were seen just once. The ten largest clones take up about 2.1% of the sample. The sequenced sample was peripheral blood, obtained on day 0 of AZD1222 vaccination. These receptors were obtained from an adult in good health.

The chain has TRBV6-5 and TRBJ2-4, with D uncertain. Looked up from germline, CDR1 is MNHEY and CDR2 is SVGAGI. The CDR3 totals 15 residues. The germline V and J ends were trimmed by 4 bases and 0 bases, with 10 bases remaining between them. This CDR3 reads CASSSPDLAKNIQYF. The CDR3 DNA is TGTGCCAGCAGTTCCCCGGACCTAGCCAAAAACATTCAGTACTTC.

The chain employs TRBV15 and TRBJ1-1; 8 bases align to TRBD1. The CDR3 has 14 amino acids. Germline CDR1 is LNHNV and CDR2 is YYDKDF (reference sequence). V lost 2 bases, J lost 11 bases, and 10 bases stayed unmatched. The CDR3 region is CATSRSGQGVWAFF. The CDR3 DNA reads as TGTGCCACCAGCAGATCCGGACAGGGAGTGTGGGCTTTCTTT.

The chain uses TRBV11-1 and TRBJ2-3, with 9 nucleotides matching TRBD2. Germline-derived CDR1 and CDR2 are SGHAT and FQDESV (reference sequence). The length of the CDR3 is 16 residues. Germline trimming cut 4 bases from V and 1 base from J; bases unmatched to any gene: 6. CDR3 sequence reads: CASSSVAGDGTDTQYF. The CDR3 nucleotides are TGTGCCAGCAGCTCCGTAGCGGGAGACGGCACAGATACGCAGTATTTT.

V is TRBV7-2 and J is TRBJ1-6, with D perhaps TRBD1 (5 bases). The germline gives CDR1 SGHTA, CDR2 FQGNSA. V was shortened by 3 bases and J by 7 bases, with 10 bases between the two germline ends. The CDR3 extends over 14 amino acids. Here the CDR3 DNA reads TGTGCCAGCAGCTTTCCACAGGAAAATTCACCCCTCCACTTT. It codes for CASSFPQENSPLHF.

The genes are TRBV5-1 and TRBJ2-3; 9 bases are shared with TRBD2. CDR3 length: 16 amino acids. Losses at the gene ends were 4 bases for V and 5 bases for J; bases not matched to a gene: 11. CDR1 and CDR2 from the germline V gene are SGHRS and YFSETQ. The CDR3 reads CASSGISGSIIDTQYF. The CDR3 bases are TGCGCCAGCAGCGGAATTAGCGGGAGTATAATAGATACGCAGTATTTT.

The genes are TRBV19 and TRBJ1-2, with 8 nucleotides matching TRBD1. The V and J ends lost 3 bases and 4 bases, in that order; junction bases with no gene match: 1. CDR3 length equals 13 residues. Germline CDR1 LNHDA, CDR2 SQIVND (reference sequence). The CDR3 here is CASSMGQVYGYTF. The DNA for the CDR3 is TGTGCCAGTAGTATGGGACAGGTCTATGGCTACACCTTC. The full variable domain, rest sourced from reference TRBV19 and TRBJ1-2, is DGGITQSPKYLFRKEGQNVTLSCEQNLNHDAMYWYRQDPGQGLRLIYYSQIVNDFQKGDIAEGYSVSREKKESFPLTVTSAQKNPTAFYLCASSMGQVYGYTFGSGTRLTVV.

The genes are TRBV10-3 and TRBJ1-5, with D perhaps TRBD1 (5 bases). Germline V CDR1 and CDR2: ENHRY, SYGVKD. The germline V and J ends were trimmed by 8 bases and 3 bases, with 14 bases remaining between them. This CDR3 region has 14 residues. The CDR3 loop reads CAIADIISNQPQHF. The CDR3 DNA is TGTGCCATCGCGGACATCATTTCCAATCAGCCCCAGCATTTT.

V is TRBV2 and J is TRBJ2-1; 7 bases align to TRBD2. Germline V gene sequence: CDR1 SNHLY, CDR2 FYNNEI. The CDR3 totals 14 residues. V lost 7 bases to trimming and J lost 6 bases; unmatched junction nucleotides: 9. CDR3 DNA: TGTGCCAGCACCATTGACACGGGGGGCAATGAGCAGTTCTTC. This sequence encodes CASTIDTGGNEQFF.

The gene calls are TRBV6-5 and TRBJ1-1; unclear D gene. This CDR3 region has 13 residues. From germline, CDR1 is MNHEY and CDR2 SVGAGI. V gave up 8 bases and J gave up 9 bases, with 19 bases separating them. The CDR3 DNA reads TGTGCCAGCGGTAGCGGGATGCGCCTGAAAGCTTTCTTT. Its protein product is CASGSGMRLKAFF.

The chain is built from TRBV18 and TRBJ1-3; 7 bases line up with TRBD1. Losses at the gene ends were 6 bases for V and 3 bases for J; bases not matched to a gene: 14. Per germline, CDR1 KGHSH and CDR2 LQKENI. CDR3 size: 17 residues. The CDR3 DNA follows: TGTGCCAGCTCCCCAAAGGAGAGGGGGCCCCTTGGAAACACCATATATTTT. This translates into CASSPKERGPLGNTIYF. The full variable domain, completed using reference TRBV18 and TRBJ1-3, is NAGVMQNPRHLVRRRGQEARLRCSPMKGHSHVYWYRQLPEEGLKFMVYLQKENIIDESGMPKERFSAEFPKEGPSILRIQQVVRGDSAAYFCASSPKERGPLGNTIYFGEGSWLTVV.

The chain has TRBV14 and TRBJ1-6; D not certain. Germline loops: CDR1 SGHDN, CDR2 FVKESK. CDR3 length: 14 residues. Trimming removed 4 bases at V and 6 bases at J, with 10 bases between. CDR3 coding DNA: TGTGCCAGCAGCCGCGGTCCGGGTAATTCACCCCTCCACTTT. It is translated as CASSRGPGNSPLHF.

The chain uses TRBV18 and TRBJ2-5; D remains unclear. The germline V gene has CDR1 KGHSH and CDR2 LQKENI. There are 13 residues in the CDR3. V was shortened by 3 bases and J by 1 base, with 6 bases between the two germline ends. The CDR3 reads CASSPLRQETQYF. For the CDR3, the DNA is TGTGCCAGCTCACCGCTACGCCAAGAGACCCAGTACTTC.

The V and J genes are TRBV2 and TRBJ1-5; tentatively, D is TRBD1 (6 bases). V was clipped by 2 bases and J by 9 bases, with 11 bases between them. Germline CDR1 is SNHLY and CDR2 is FYNNEI. This CDR3 spans 13 amino acids. The chain's CDR3 is CASSETGTSPQHF. The CDR3 coding sequence is TGTGCCAGCAGTGAAACAGGGACCTCGCCCCAGCATTTT. The variable domain in full, completed from reference TRBV2 and TRBJ1-5, reads EPEVTQTPSHQVTQMGQEVILRCVPISNHLYFYWYRQILGQKVEFLVSFYNNEISEKSEIFDDQFSVERPDGSNFTLKIRSTKLEDSAMYFCASSETGTSPQHFGDGTRLSIL.

This chain connects TRBV11-2 to TRBJ1-2; the D gene is possibly TRBD1 (6 bases). V was trimmed by 5 bases and J by 2 bases, leaving 15 bases between them. Germline lookup yields CDR1 SGHAT and CDR2 FQNNGV. The CDR3 covers 15 residues. CDR3 region: CASSTRTAVNYGYTF. The CDR3 DNA sequence: TGTGCCAGCAGCACAAGGACAGCAGTCAACTATGGCTACACCTTC. Full variable domain (rest looked up from reference TRBV11-2 and TRBJ1-2): EAGVAQSPRYKIIEKRQSVAFWCNPISGHATLYWYQQILGQGPKLLIQFQNNGVVDDSQLPKDRFSAERLKGVDSTLKIQPAKLEDSAVYLCASSTRTAVNYGYTFGSGTRLTVV.

The chain is built from TRBV2 and TRBJ1-4; 7 bases map to TRBD1. The V and J ends lost 5 bases and 0 bases, in that order; junction bases with no gene match: 6. Germline V gene data show CDR1 as SNHLY and CDR2 as FYNNEI. The CDR3 loop spans 16 amino acids. CDR3 in amino acids: CASSMTGRATNEKLFF. DNA for the CDR3: TGTGCCAGCAGTATGACAGGGAGAGCAACTAATGAAAAACTGTTTTTT.

The chain carries TRBV18 and TRBJ1-1, with TRBD1 matching 7 bases. Per germline, CDR1 KGHSH and CDR2 LQKENI. This CDR3 is built from 15 residues. Trimming took 3 bases from V and 1 from J; bases not matched to a gene: 5. In DNA form, the CDR3 reads TGTGCCAGCTCACCCACACAGGGGCAGAACACTGAAGCTTTCTTT. It yields the protein CASSPTQGQNTEAFF.

The V gene is TRBV27, the J gene TRBJ1-2; 7 bases are a match to TRBD1. Per the germline V gene, CDR1 is MNHEY and CDR2 is SMNVEV (reference sequence). CDR3 length: 13 amino acids. V gave up 5 bases and J gave up 7 bases; unmatched junction bases: 7. CDR3 sequence: CASSPDREGGYTF. The CDR3 DNA reads as TGTGCCAGCAGTCCCGACAGGGAGGGTGGCTACACCTTC.

The J gene is TRBJ1-5, the V gene TRBV4-1, with D tentatively TRBD1 (6 bases). The germline gives CDR1 MGHRA, CDR2 YSYEKL. The length of the CDR3 is 16 residues. The V end was cut by 1 base, the J end by 5 bases, with 15 bases between. CDR3 sequence (DNA): TGCGCCAGCAGCCAAGCGGAGGGGGTTAAGGATCAGCCCCAGCATTTT. The encoded protein is CASSQAEGVKDQPQHF.